This passage covers 31 T cell receptor beta chains from one sample sequenced in a study of OX40 agonist ivuxolimab in advanced cancers. Assay: immunoSEQ multiplex PCR; the TCRdb copy retains only in-frame clones and omits some. The table shows more than 70,000 clones, with 80% to 90% occurring only once. Sequencing was performed on CD4+ or CD8+ T cells sorted from blood, taken in a trial of the OX40 agonist ivuxolimab. These receptors all stem from an adult with an advanced solid tumor such as melanoma, head and neck, liver or kidney cancer.

The rearrangement joins TRBV6-5 to TRBJ1-1; a possible D gene is TRBD1 (5 bases). Germline CDR1 MNHEY, CDR2 SVGAGI. This CDR3 has 13 amino acids. Trimming took 8 bases from V and 1 from J, leaving 11 bases between them. CDR3 coding DNA: TGTGCCAGCGCCAGAGGGGCGAACACTGAAGCTTTCTTT. Its translation is CASARGANTEAFF.

The V and J genes are TRBV27 and TRBJ1-4; unclear D gene. The V gene lost 3 bases and the J gene lost 3 bases, with 8 bases spanning the gap. The germline V gene has CDR1 MNHEY and CDR2 SMNVEV (reference sequence). This CDR3 spans 14 amino acids. In DNA form, the CDR3 reads TGTGCCAGCAGTTTCCCCGGACCTAATGAAAAACTGTTTTTT. This translates into CASSFPGPNEKLFF.

The CDR3 DNA is TGTGCCAGCAGCCCTGATCCGGGACCTAACACCGGGGAGCTGTTTTTT. It yields the protein CASSPDPGPNTGELFF. The chain couples TRBV7-6 to TRBJ2-2; the D call may be TRBD1 or TRBD2 (5 bases each). The CDR3 is made up of 16 amino acids. CDR1 SGHVS and CDR2 FNYEAQ come from the germline V gene. Deletions cut 5 bases from V and 2 bases from J, with 15 bases between.

V and J are TRBV4-3 and TRBJ2-3, with a possible D match to TRBD1 (5 bases). V dropped 5 bases and J dropped 5 bases, with 11 bases sitting between them. The CDR3 consists of 13 residues. CDR1 and CDR2 (germline): LGHNA, YSLEER. Here the CDR3 reads CASSARQRDTQYF. CDR3 nucleotides: TGCGCCAGCAGCGCCAGACAGCGAGATACGCAGTATTTT.

This clone occurred a few times. The chain uses TRBV6-5 and TRBJ1-2; perhaps TRBD1 as D (5 bases). The germline V gene has CDR1 MNHEY and CDR2 SVGAGI. The CDR3 length is 12 residues. Trimming took 4 bases from V and 7 from J, leaving 10 bases between them. The CDR3 DNA reads as TGTGCCAGCAGTTTCAGGGAAACTGGCTACACCTTC. This sequence encodes CASSFRETGYTF.

This sequence joins TRBV5-6 and TRBJ2-6; no clear D. Trimming cost V 4 bases and J 4 bases, with 15 bases left between them. Germline CDR1 SGHDT, CDR2 YYEEEE. The CDR3 runs 16 residues. The CDR3, as DNA: TGTGCCAGCAGCGCGGCCGTGACAAGAGGGGCCAACGTCCTGACTTTC. Encoded protein: CASSAAVTRGANVLTF.

The rearrangement uses TRBV5-6 and TRBJ2-6; weak D call: TRBD1 (5 bases). Trimming took 5 bases from V and 0 from J, leaving 15 bases between them. The CDR3 loop spans 17 amino acids. Germline lookup yields CDR1 SGHDT and CDR2 YYEEEE. This CDR3 is CASSSVTGPSGANVLTF. The CDR3, as DNA: TGTGCCAGCAGTTCGGTTACAGGACCCTCTGGGGCCAACGTCCTGACTTTC.

V and J are TRBV30 and TRBJ1-4; D is possibly TRBD1 (5 bases). Germline V gene lookup returns CDR1 GTSNPN and CDR2 SVGIG (reference sequence). This CDR3 is 13 amino acids long. V was clipped by 4 bases and J by 4 bases, with 10 bases between them. Here the CDR3 reads CAWTRGFNEKLFF. The DNA for the CDR3 is TGTGCCTGGACCCGGGGGTTTAATGAAAAACTGTTTTTT.

The chain is built from TRBV28 and TRBJ1-1; 9 nucleotides match TRBD1. The CDR3 runs to 14 residues. V lost 6 bases to trimming and J lost 3 bases; unmatched junction nucleotides: 5. CDR1 is MDHEN, CDR2 SYDVKM, per germline. CDR3 nucleotides: TGTGCCAGCAGCCCCGGGACAGGGTACACTGAAGCTTTCTTT. Protein sequence: CASSPGTGYTEAFF.

The V gene is TRBV5-1, the J gene TRBJ1-2, with 8 bases identical to TRBD1. J was trimmed by 4 bases and V by 4 bases; bases with no gene match: 6. The CDR3 runs to 14 residues. The germline CDR1 and CDR2 sequences are SGHRS and YFSETQ. As DNA, the CDR3 is TGCGCCAGCAGCAGTTCACAGGGGGGCTATGGCTACACCTTC. It yields the protein CASSSSQGGYGYTF.

This clone was observed once. Germline and junction disagree at one end, which may indicate a read error. CDR3 sequence: CASSPRGSANEKLFF. The CDR3 DNA reads as TGTGCCAGCTCCCCACGAGGGTCGGCTAATGAAAAACTGTTTTTT. The chain uses TRBV18 and TRBJ1-4; D not certain. Germline CDR1 and CDR2: KGHSH and LQKENI. The CDR3 is made up of 15 amino acids.

This chain links TRBV7-2 with TRBJ1-1, with D perhaps matching TRBD1 (6 bases). Per germline, CDR1 SGHTA and CDR2 FQGNSA. This CDR3 has 15 amino acids. The germline V and J ends were trimmed by 1 base and 6 bases, with 15 bases remaining between them. The CDR3 sequence is CASSLGQGGGAEAFF. CDR3 coding DNA: TGTGCCAGCAGCTTAGGGCAGGGCGGGGGCGCTGAAGCTTTCTTT.

V usage is TRBV28 and J usage is TRBJ1-5; D remains ambiguous. The V end lost 3 bases, the J end lost 6 bases, and 3 bases lay between the germline ends. The CDR3 covers 11 residues. Germline V CDR1 and CDR2: MDHEN, SYDVKM. Here the CDR3 reads CASSFSQPQHF. As DNA, the CDR3 is TGTGCCAGCAGTTTCAGTCAGCCCCAGCATTTT.

This clone turned up a few times. This chain links TRBV6-5 with TRBJ1-6; TRBD1 is a possible D gene (5 bases). The germline V gene encodes CDR1 MNHEY and CDR2 SVGAGI. Trimming pared 6 bases from V and 11 bases from J, leaving 11 bases between. The length of the CDR3 is 12 residues. The CDR3 here is CASSPRGAPLHF. CDR3 in DNA: TGTGCCAGCAGCCCGCGAGGGGCACCCCTCCACTTT.

The V and J genes are TRBV10-3 and TRBJ1-1, with D hard to call. Trimming cost V 6 bases and J 0 bases, with 8 bases left between them. The CDR3 consists of 13 residues. In germline, CDR1 is ENHRY, CDR2 SYGVKD. CDR3 residues: CAISGVMNTEAFF. The CDR3 DNA is TGTGCCATCAGCGGCGTAATGAACACTGAAGCTTTCTTT.

The J gene is TRBJ2-1, the V gene TRBV9; weak D call: TRBD1 (6 bases). The V and J ends lost 4 bases and 7 bases respectively, with 12 bases between them. The CDR3 runs to 13 residues. The germline CDR1 and CDR2 sequences are SGDLS and YYNGEE. Here the CDR3 reads CASSLTGINEQFF. The DNA for the CDR3 is TGTGCCAGCAGCCTCACAGGGATTAATGAGCAGTTCTTC. The variable domain in full, completed from reference TRBV9 and TRBJ2-1, reads DSGVTQTPKHLITATGQRVTLRCSPRSGDLSVYWYQQSLDQGLQFLIQYYNGEERAKGNILERFSAQQFPDLHSELNLSSLELGDSALYFCASSLTGINEQFFGPGTRLTVL.

The V gene is TRBV5-1, the J gene TRBJ1-4; D is possibly TRBD1 (5 bases). Per germline, CDR1 SGHRS and CDR2 YFSETQ. Trimming removed 4 bases from V and 5 bases from J, with 12 bases in between. The CDR3 consists of 14 residues. CDR3 in DNA: TGCGCCAGCAGCCCAGGGTTGCAAAATGAAAAACTGTTTTTT. Translation gives CASSPGLQNEKLFF.

The rearrangement joins TRBV6-1 to TRBJ1-3; D not resolved. Trimming took off 2 bases at V and 2 bases at J, with 10 bases between the two ends. This CDR3 has 15 amino acids. The germline CDR1 and CDR2 sequences are MNHNS and SASEGT. The CDR3, as DNA: TGTGCCAGCAGTGAATATGACAATACTGGAAACACCATATATTTT. Residues: CASSEYDNTGNTIYF.

The rearrangement joins TRBV9 to TRBJ2-2; 12 bases are shared with TRBD2. V trimming: 3 bases; J trimming: 2 bases; junction bases outside the gene matches: 2. The CDR3 extends over 16 amino acids. Looked up from germline, CDR1 is SGDLS and CDR2 is YYNGEE. The CDR3 DNA reads TGTGCCAGCAGCGGACTAGCGGGGGCCAACACCGGGGAGCTGTTTTTT. It translates to CASSGLAGANTGELFF. The full variable domain, its missing parts supplied by reference TRBV9 and TRBJ2-2, is DSGVTQTPKHLITATGQRVTLRCSPRSGDLSVYWYQQSLDQGLQFLIQYYNGEERAKGNILERFSAQQFPDLHSELNLSSLELGDSALYFCASSGLAGANTGELFFGEGSRLTVL.

The chain carries TRBV6-5 and TRBJ1-2; no firm D call. CDR3 length equals 14 residues. The germline V gene encodes CDR1 MNHEY and CDR2 SVGAGI. V was clipped by 7 bases and J by 3 bases, with 15 bases between them. This chain's CDR3 is CASTTSRADYGYTF. The DNA for the CDR3 is TGTGCCAGCACGACATCGCGAGCGGACTATGGCTACACCTTC.

Only a few counts were recorded for this clone. The V and J genes are TRBV6-1 and TRBJ2-5; D possibly corresponds to TRBD2 (6 bases). Trimming shortened V by 4 bases and J by 5 bases, and 11 bases separated the two germline ends. This CDR3 spans 13 amino acids. CDR1 is MNHNS and CDR2 is SASEGT in the germline V gene. CDR3 amino acids: CASSGTIGETQYF. The CDR3 region has the DNA TGTGCCAGCAGTGGGACTATCGGGGAGACCCAGTACTTC.

The gene calls are TRBV30 and TRBJ2-3; 9 bases align to TRBD2. This CDR3 contains 15 residues. The junction had 5 bases not matched to a gene; V was cut back by 0 bases and J by 4 bases. Germline CDR1 reads GTSNPN; CDR2 reads SVGIG (reference sequence). The CDR3 loop reads CAWSVRRGGSDTQYF. CDR3 DNA: TGTGCCTGGAGTGTAAGGCGGGGGGGTTCAGATACGCAGTATTTT.

The CDR3 loop is CASTREETQYF. The CDR3 coding sequence is TGTGCCAGCACGAGAGAAGAGACCCAGTACTTC. This sequence joins TRBV5-4 and TRBJ2-5; D is uncertain. The CDR3 runs 11 residues. V was cut by 6 bases and J by 3 bases, with 6 bases left in between. Germline CDR1 is SGHNT and CDR2 is YYREEE (reference sequence).

J is TRBJ2-7 and V is TRBV18, with D tentatively TRBD2 (5 bases). CDR1 and CDR2 (germline): KGHSH, LQKENI. V lost 3 bases and J 0 bases, leaving 21 bases between the germline ends. This CDR3 comprises 18 residues. The CDR3 loop reads CASSPLSGGHSISYEQYF. Here the CDR3 DNA reads TGTGCCAGCTCACCCCTAAGCGGCGGTCACTCGATCTCCTACGAGCAGTACTTC.

The rearrangement joins TRBV7-3 to TRBJ1-1; D is unclear. Germline V CDR1 and CDR2: SGHTA, FQGTGA. Trimming stripped 2 bases from V and 1 base from J, with 8 bases between. CDR3 length equals 14 residues. CDR3 sequence reads: CASSLSAGNTEAFF. The DNA for the CDR3 is TGTGCCAGCAGCTTATCAGCAGGGAACACTGAAGCTTTCTTT.

The V and J genes are TRBV7-2 and TRBJ2-1, with 15 bases that match TRBD2. The germline V gene has CDR1 SGHTA and CDR2 FQGNSA. The CDR3 length is 17 residues. V lost 4 bases and J lost 8; bases outside the gene matches: 9. The CDR3 sequence is CASSSAQGLAGGHEQFF. Written as DNA, the CDR3 is TGTGCCAGCAGCTCGGCACAAGGACTAGCGGGGGGGCATGAGCAGTTCTTC.

This rearrangement joins TRBV30 to TRBJ2-7; the D is unclear. V gave up 2 bases and J gave up 2 bases, with 7 bases separating them. This CDR3 has 12 amino acids. Germline CDR1 GTSNPN, CDR2 SVGIG (reference sequence). DNA of the CDR3: TGTGCCTGGAGTCTAAGTCCCTACGAGCAGTACTTC. It is translated as CAWSLSPYEQYF.

This CDR3 reads CATTTDYGYTF. Written as DNA, the CDR3 is TGTGCCACCACTACCGACTATGGCTACACCTTC. V usage is TRBV19 and J usage is TRBJ1-2; D is unclear. The CDR3 loop spans 11 amino acids. V was clipped by 10 bases and J by 3 bases, with 9 bases between them. Germline V CDR1 and CDR2: LNHDA, SQIVND (reference sequence).

This rearrangement joins TRBV7-2 to TRBJ1-2; D gene ambiguous. Trimming shortened V by 5 bases and J by 0 bases, and 13 bases separated the two germline ends. The CDR3 sequence is 15 residues long. Germline V gene data show CDR1 as SGHTA and CDR2 as FQGNSA. CDR3 region: CASSLEDRSNYGYTF. DNA for the CDR3: TGTGCCAGCAGCCTAGAGGACCGTTCTAACTATGGCTACACCTTC.

This sequence joins TRBV7-9 and TRBJ1-2; 9 nucleotides align to TRBD1. The V and J ends lost 5 bases and 3 bases, in that order; junction bases with no gene match: 4. Germline CDR1 is SEHNR and CDR2 is FQNEAQ (reference sequence). The CDR3 spans 14 residues. In DNA, the CDR3 is TGTGCCAGCAGCCGGGGACAGGGTCACTATGGCTACACCTTC. This sequence encodes CASSRGQGHYGYTF.

This chain connects TRBV19 to TRBJ1-6; possible D gene TRBD1, 5 bases. Germline CDR1 reads LNHDA; CDR2 reads SQIVND (reference sequence). V lost 9 bases and J lost 4, with 19 bases in between. This CDR3 spans 16 amino acids. CDR3 DNA sequence: TGTGCCAGCCGGGACGGACTCCCCATATATAATTCACCCCTCCACTTT. Translating it yields CASRDGLPIYNSPLHF.